This TCR beta chain emerged from a study of T cells in women clearing cervical HPV infection. Whole-study context: Cases' blood sampling followed lesion detection by median about 150 days (90 to 200). Study findings and constraints: Unknown T-cell numbers per sample may underlie the richness differences.

immunoSEQ multiplex PCR used an average of around 1,100 ng genomic DNA. Sequencing was performed with immunoSEQ multiplex PCR; in TCRdb, only in-frame clones are kept and a portion is missing. The listing records under 20,000 clones. On this clone itself: Its antigen is not identified. The read ends 3 residues early relative to the CDR3; the germline J gene fills the gap.

HPV was found by MY09/MY11 PCR and dot-blot genotyping. Germline CDR1 LNHDA, CDR2 SQIVND (reference sequence). The CDR3 spans 16 residues. Trimming at V came to 5 bases and at J to 1 base, leaving 5 bases not matched to a gene. The clonotype originates from a woman aged 18 to 75 with a cervical HPV16 infection that either progressed to CIN3+ or cleared (not recorded which). Sequencing was performed on blood buffy coat. V and J are TRBV19 and TRBJ2-2; TRBD1 matches at 9 bases. CDR3 residues: CASSGTGSLNTGELFF. The part of the CDR3 DNA that was read is TGTGCCAGTAGTGGGACAGGGTCCTTGAACACCGGGGAG.